The entry below describes one T cell receptor (beta chain). Its antigen is currently unknown. This entry comes from a study of T-cell reconstitution after alpha-beta-depleted transplantation in children. J was trimmed by 5 bases and V by 0 bases; bases with no gene match: 5. The CDR3 covers 16 residues. Looked up from germline, CDR1 is SGHRS and CDR2 is YFSETQ. The TCRbeta library incorporated unique molecular identifiers. One entry per CDR3 protein, called by TCRdb with MiXCR from the PCR reads. This table has under 850,000 distinct CDR3 sequences, about an eighth appearing once. Study-wide results and limits: For some patients, TCRbeta diversity was high at day 60 because of recipient T cells and thymic progenitors that survived. Several hundred expanded graft clones reportedly supplied alpha-beta T cells about two months after transplant.

The rearrangement links TRBV5-1 to TRBJ2-2; 9 nucleotides line up with TRBD1. This specimen was PBMCs, taken before TCRalphabeta/CD19-depleted stem cell transplant. The source of this sequence is a girl aged 2-10 years with congenital amegakaryocytic thrombocytopenia, due to receive a stem cell transplant. This CDR3 reads CASSLGGTGSTGELFF. The CDR3 nucleotides read TGCGCCAGCAGCTTGGGCGGGACAGGGTCTACCGGGGAGCTGTTTTTT.